This T cell receptor beta chain comes out of a study of T cell responses to AZD1222 COVID-19 vaccine. Study-level background: Second-dose intervals near 4 or 12 weeks were combined.

Study-wide results and caveats: Unmutated variant regions are reportedly targeted by nearly half of spike-specific TCRs.

Germline values: CDR1 SGHAT, CDR2 FQNNGV. V trimming: 5 bases; J trimming: 5 bases; junction bases outside the gene matches: 8. The CDR3 covers 15 residues. The method was immunoSEQ multiplex PCR; TCRdb's version includes in-frame clones alone and lacks a portion of them. The table records 100,000 or so clones, more than 70% of them present only once. This clone was observed a single time. Antigen unknown. This clonotype was sampled from an adult in good health. Sequencing was performed on peripheral blood, taken on day 0 of AZD1222 vaccination. The chain couples TRBV11-2 to TRBJ2-5, with 10 positions matching TRBD2. CDR3 sequence (DNA): TGTGCCAGCAGCATGCCGGGACTAGCGCTTGAGACCCAGTACTTC. It codes for CASSMPGLALETQYF.